The T cell receptor (beta chain) under discussion was sequenced for a study of shared clonotypes between healthy human individuals. Overall study: The people who gave samples were a couple of women and a few men aged 18 to 49. Overall study findings and caveats: A generally larger estimated richness was seen in naive subsets than in memory subsets.

Germline values: CDR1 SGHRS, CDR2 YFSETQ. The CDR3 loop spans 21 amino acids. V shed 0 bases and J 2 bases; nucleotides not matched to a gene: 18. Per the original methods: In the immunoSEQ data, sequences were junction-only and lacked quality scores, so filtering differed. The table came from immunoSEQ multiplex PCR; TCRdb's copy has only in-frame clones and leaves some out. Clonal size and the V and J genes are those of that table, whereas D and trimming came from the DNA. The table has some 1.5 million clones, over 95% seen once. A word on this clone: Antigen specificity is unknown.

V and J are TRBV5-1 and TRBJ2-2; 8 bases agree with TRBD1. The specimen was naive CD4+ T cells sorted from blood. The subset here: CD45RA+ positively selected. The receptor comes from a man under 40 in good health. The CDR3 nucleotides read TGCGCCAGCAGCTTGGCACGGGACCAAGGACAGGGACCCCCTAACACCGGGGAGCTGTTTTTT. Its protein product is CASSLARDQGQGPPNTGELFF.